Each of the 20 T cell receptor beta chains below was sequenced from the same sample in a study of cytomegalovirus exposure and HLA in healthy donors. PCR involved 60 Vbeta and 13 Jbeta primers. Only in-frame clones appear in the TCRdb table, and some are missing; sequencing was by immunoSEQ multiplex PCR. The sample lists approximately 210,000 clones, 80% to 85% seen once, with 0.95% to 1.4% in the top ten. Sequencing was performed on PBMCs. Every receptor here comes from a woman aged 40 to 55 in good health and CMV-seronegative.

The chain uses TRBV7-9 and TRBJ2-2, with TRBD1 matching 7 bases. This CDR3 contains 16 residues. J was trimmed by 2 bases and V by 5 bases; bases with no gene match: 8. Germline CDR1 SEHNR, CDR2 FQNEAQ (reference sequence). CDR3 sequence reads: CASSHTGQLNTGELFF. The CDR3 bases are TGTGCCAGCAGCCACACGGGACAGCTCAACACCGGGGAGCTGTTTTTT. The full variable domain, completed using reference TRBV7-9 and TRBJ2-2, is DTGVSQNPRHKITKRGQNVTFRCDPISEHNRLYWYRQTLGQGPEFLTYFQNEAQLEKSRLLSDRFSAERPKGSFSTLEIQRTEQGDSAMYLCASSHTGQLNTGELFFGEGSRLTVL.

The V call is TRBV19, the J call TRBJ1-2; 8 positions agree with TRBD1. The V and J ends lost 3 bases and 1 base, in that order; junction bases with no gene match: 10. From germline, CDR1 is LNHDA and CDR2 SQIVND (reference sequence). The CDR3 has 17 amino acids. The CDR3 region has the DNA TGTGCCAGTAGTATGGGACCCGGGACAGGAGATAACTATGGCTACACCTTC. Translation gives CASSMGPGTGDNYGYTF.

The V call is TRBV29-1, the J call TRBJ2-1; TRBD1 might be the D (5 bases). The CDR3 has 12 residues. CDR1 and CDR2 from the germline V gene are SQVTM and ANQGSEA. V lost 7 bases, J lost 5 bases, and 12 bases lay in between. DNA of the CDR3: TGCAGCGGCCGAAGGACACACAATGAGCAGTTCTTC. This encodes CSGRRTHNEQFF.

This chain joins TRBV19 and TRBJ2-1; TRBD2 aligns across 14 bases. This CDR3 contains 16 residues. From germline, CDR1 is LNHDA and CDR2 SQIVND (reference sequence). The trim removed 7 bases at V and 9 bases at J, leaving 11 bases unmatched. DNA of the CDR3: TGTGCCAGTACCATCCGACTAGCGGGAGGGGTTAGTGAGCAGTTCTTC. Its translation: CASTIRLAGGVSEQFF. The entire variable domain, with the rest obtained from reference TRBV19 and TRBJ2-1, is as follows: DGGITQSPKYLFRKEGQNVTLSCEQNLNHDAMYWYRQDPGQGLRLIYYSQIVNDFQKGDIAEGYSVSREKKESFPLTVTSAQKNPTAFYLCASTIRLAGGVSEQFFGPGTRLTVL.

V and J are TRBV7-3 and TRBJ2-3; D is perhaps TRBD2 (5 bases). Germline V gene lookup returns CDR1 SGHTA and CDR2 FQGTGA. The CDR3 is made up of 15 amino acids. The V end was cut by 0 bases, the J end by 2 bases, with 9 bases between. CDR3 DNA: TGTGCCAGCAGCTTAACGGGAGTCACCACAGATACGCAGTATTTT. Its protein product is CASSLTGVTTDTQYF.

The chain joins TRBV2 to TRBJ2-3, with 8 bases aligning to TRBD2. This CDR3 contains 15 residues. Germline trimming cut 8 bases from V and 0 bases from J; bases unmatched to any gene: 7. Germline lookup yields CDR1 SNHLY and CDR2 FYNNEI. The CDR3 reads CASQTSAFSTDTQYF. CDR3 bases: TGTGCCAGCCAGACTAGCGCCTTTAGCACAGATACGCAGTATTTT. The variable domain in full, completed from reference TRBV2 and TRBJ2-3, reads EPEVTQTPSHQVTQMGQEVILRCVPISNHLYFYWYRQILGQKVEFLVSFYNNEISEKSEIFDDQFSVERPDGSNFTLKIRSTKLEDSAMYFCASQTSAFSTDTQYFGPGTRLTVL.

This clone has a single count. This chain joins TRBV19 and TRBJ2-6, with TRBD2 identical over 7 bases. V dropped 5 bases and J dropped 4; count of bases not matched to a gene: 5. The CDR3 runs to 15 residues. The germline V gene has CDR1 LNHDA and CDR2 SQIVND (reference sequence). The CDR3 DNA sequence: TGTGCCAGTAGTGTCACTAGCGCCGGGGCCAACGTCCTGACTTTC. Protein sequence: CASSVTSAGANVLTF.

V usage is TRBV30 and J usage is TRBJ2-5; TRBD1 aligns across 8 bases. The CDR3 is 16 amino acids. Losses at the gene ends were 4 bases for V and 2 bases for J; bases not matched to a gene: 12. CDR1 and CDR2 from the germline V gene are GTSNPN and SVGIG (reference sequence). The CDR3 sequence: CAWTGLGQGAQETQYF. The CDR3 DNA follows: TGTGCCTGGACGGGACTTGGACAGGGAGCTCAAGAGACCCAGTACTTC. The entire variable domain, with the rest obtained from reference TRBV30 and TRBJ2-5, is as follows: SQTIHQWPATLVQPVGSPLSLECTVEGTSNPNLYWYRQAAGRGLQLLFYSVGIGQISSEVPQNLSASRPQDRQFILSSKKLLLSDSGFYLCAWTGLGQGAQETQYFGPGTRLLVL.

The chain carries TRBV2 and TRBJ2-3, with 7 nucleotides matching TRBD1. The CDR3 contains 13 residues. Germline CDR1 reads SNHLY; CDR2 reads FYNNEI. V shed 4 bases and J 6 bases; nucleotides not matched to a gene: 4. CDR3 sequence (DNA): TGTGCCAGCAGTGTAGGGGGCGGGGATACGCAGTATTTT. It codes for CASSVGGGDTQYF.

The chain joins TRBV5-6 to TRBJ2-7; D is unresolved. The V end lost 0 bases, the J end lost 0 bases, and 10 bases lay between the germline ends. Germline V gene data show CDR1 as SGHDT and CDR2 as YYEEEE. The CDR3 has 15 amino acids. CDR3 nucleotide sequence: TGTGCCAGCAGCTTGGGAGCGTTAAGCTCCTACGAGCAGTACGTC. Encoded protein: CASSLGALSSYEQYV.

J is TRBJ1-6 and V is TRBV4-3, with 7 bases fitting TRBD1. This CDR3 is built from 16 residues. The germline V gene has CDR1 LGHNA and CDR2 YSLEER. Trimming removed 0 bases from V and 10 bases from J; junction bases left unmatched: 9. The CDR3 DNA reads TGCGCCAGCAGCCAAGATGGGACAGATCGCTCGTCACCCCTCCACTTT. This sequence encodes CASSQDGTDRSSPLHF.

The chain combines TRBV6-1 with TRBJ1-2; D perhaps matches TRBD1 (6 bases). In germline, CDR1 is MNHNS, CDR2 SASEGT. With 3 bases removed from V and 3 bases from J, the gap between germline ends came to 8 bases. There are 13 residues in the CDR3. The DNA for the CDR3 is TGTGCCAGCAGTGAGTACAGGGACTATGGCTACACCTTC. Amino acid sequence: CASSEYRDYGYTF.

The rearrangement joins TRBV7-7 to TRBJ2-1, with D tentatively TRBD2 (6 bases). Germline V gene sequence: CDR1 SSHAT, CDR2 FNYEAQ (reference sequence). The CDR3 is 13 amino acids. The V end lost 3 bases, the J end lost 9 bases, and 12 bases lay between the germline ends. The CDR3 DNA follows: TGTGCCAGCAGCTTGGGGCTGGAGGGTGAGCAGTTCTTC. Translating gives CASSLGLEGEQFF.

The V and J genes are TRBV6-5 and TRBJ1-2; TRBD1 matches at 7 bases. This CDR3 has 13 amino acids. The V gene's germline CDR1 is MNHEY and CDR2 SVGAGI. J gave up 5 bases and V 10 bases, and 10 bases lay outside the gene matches. The DNA for the CDR3 is TGTGCCACCAAGGAGACAGGGAATTATGGCTACACCTTC. Translating gives CATKETGNYGYTF.

The chain has TRBV4-3 and TRBJ2-3; the D is unclear. CDR1 is LGHNA and CDR2 is YSLEER in the germline V gene. Deletions cut 4 bases from V and 0 bases from J, with 14 bases between. The CDR3 is 16 amino acids. The CDR3 loop is CASSPRVAASTDTQYF. The CDR3 DNA reads TGCGCCAGCAGCCCCCGGGTAGCAGCTAGCACAGATACGCAGTATTTT.

As regards this clone: This sample also contains other DNA sequences that code for the same CDR3. V and J are TRBV4-3 and TRBJ1-2; D is ambiguous. V gave up 0 bases and J gave up 6 bases, with 14 bases separating them. CDR1 LGHNA and CDR2 YSLEER come from the germline V gene. The length of the CDR3 is 15 residues. The DNA for the CDR3 is TGCGCCAGCAGCCAAGAACGGGCGGGAAGGAATGGCTACACCTTC. Its protein product is CASSQERAGRNGYTF.

The DNA of the CDR3 is TGTGCCAGCAGCCCCGGACGGGACATGAACACTGAAGCTTTCTTT. It encodes CASSPGRDMNTEAFF. V is TRBV7-9 and J is TRBJ1-1, with D possibly matching TRBD1 (6 bases). The CDR3 is 15 residues long. Germline-derived CDR1 and CDR2 are SEHNR and FQNEAQ (reference sequence). The V gene lost 5 bases and the J gene lost 0 bases, with 13 bases spanning the gap. Full variable domain (remainder filled in from reference TRBV7-9 and TRBJ1-1): DTGVSQNPRHKITKRGQNVTFRCDPISEHNRLYWYRQTLGQGPEFLTYFQNEAQLEKSRLLSDRFSAERPKGSFSTLEIQRTEQGDSAMYLCASSPGRDMNTEAFFGQGTRLTVV.

The chain employs TRBV10-3 and TRBJ2-3, with a weak D call TRBD2 (5 bases). CDR1 is ENHRY, CDR2 SYGVKD, per germline. Trimming stripped 2 bases from V and 4 bases from J, with 10 bases between. The CDR3 consists of 14 residues. CDR3 nucleotide sequence: TGTGCCATCAGTGAGGGGAGTTTGGCAGATACGCAGTATTTT. Translating it yields CAISEGSLADTQYF.

This rearrangement joins TRBV29-1 to TRBJ1-1, with a tentative D call TRBD1 (5 bases). The CDR3 is made up of 14 amino acids. Trimming shortened V by 6 bases and J by 5 bases, and 19 bases separated the two germline ends. Germline V gives CDR1 SQVTM, CDR2 ANQGSEA. CDR3 sequence reads: CSVGTVNGGTEAFF. CDR3 DNA: TGCAGCGTAGGGACCGTCAACGGGGGTACTGAAGCTTTCTTT.

This chain uses TRBV6-5 with TRBJ1-1; 7 positions match TRBD1. V shed 8 bases, J shed 5 bases, and the junction held 11 bases outside the gene matches. The V gene's germline CDR1 is MNHEY and CDR2 SVGAGI. The CDR3 length is 14 residues. In DNA form, the CDR3 reads TGTGCCAGCGTACCTCCTACAGGGGATACTGAAGCTTTCTTT. It is translated as CASVPPTGDTEAFF.